This T cell receptor beta chain derives from a study of identical twins. Study results and limitations: Analyses based on zero insertions could be partly confounded by invariant MAIT and iNKT cells. Models predicted less out-of-frame TCR alpha sharing in monozygotic twins than was found.

This CDR3 region has 17 residues. Germline V gene sequence: CDR1 MNHEY, CDR2 SVGEGT. With 6 bases removed from V and 0 bases from J, the gap between germline ends came to 21 bases. Note on this clonotype: The antigen is unknown.

Carrying unique molecular identifiers, the cDNA also gained a universal primer site through template switching. One entry per CDR3 protein, called by TCRdb with MiXCR from the 5' RACE reads. The data contain roughly 490,000 distinct CDR3 sequences, roughly 13% of them singletons. The sample was also linked to a second study, of yellow fever vaccine responses in identical twins.

The chain combines TRBV6-2 or TRBV6-3 with TRBJ2-7; tentative D call: TRBD2 (5 bases). This sequence originates from a woman aged 18-29 years in good health. Sequencing was performed on CD4+ T cells sorted from blood. In DNA, the CDR3 is TGTGCCAGCAGCCACCTTGCGCTCAGCGGTAGCTCCTACGAGCAGTACTTC. The encoded protein is CASSHLALSGSSYEQYF.